This TCR beta chain was sequenced for a study of blood T cell repertoires in COVID-19. Cohorts were assigned according to the clinical history that participants reported. Recovered status in Cohort 3 required two negative PCRs, clearance, or symptom resolution. This clone was seen a single time. CDR3 size: 12 residues. Germline CDR1 SGDLS, CDR2 YYNGEE. Trimming cost V 4 bases and J 5 bases, with 9 bases left between them. Repertoires were generated with immunoSEQ multiplex PCR, while TCRdb's copy carries only in-frame clones and drops some. The sample gives about 130,000 clones, less than 90% of which show up once; roughly 2.2% is in the top ten.

The sample comprised PBMCs or T cells enriched from blood (not recorded which). The gene calls are TRBV9 and TRBJ1-1; D is unresolved. The sequence was obtained from a woman between 50 and 59 years old who had recovered from COVID-19. CDR3 protein: CASSSTGTEAFF. Written as DNA, the CDR3 is TGTGCCAGCAGCTCTACCGGGACTGAAGCTTTCTTT. Drawing the rest from reference TRBV9 and TRBJ1-1, the complete variable domain is DSGVTQTPKHLITATGQRVTLRCSPRSGDLSVYWYQQSLDQGLQFLIQYYNGEERAKGNILERFSAQQFPDLHSELNLSSLELGDSALYFCASSSTGTEAFFGQGTRLTVV.